This record covers a single TCR beta chain. The target antigen is unknown. The sample originates from a study of T cells in Graves' hyperthyroidism and ophthalmopathy. Amplified TCR beta CDR3 regions came from RNA transcripts. Using the HTBI primer set, a first-round RT-PCR was run on the TCR CDR3. Each CDR3 protein gets one entry after TCRdb re-called the multiplex PCR reads with MiXCR. The sample includes hundreds of thousands of distinct CDR3 sequences, about 20% of them seen just once. Study-level points and caveats: Peripheral blood also featured most of the thyroid clonotypes expanded above 0.001. Ophthalmopathy was distinguished from stable hyperthyroidism by 13 V-J signatures.

The specimen was blood. The sequence was collected from a woman aged 70-85 years with Graves' ophthalmopathy.

CDR3 sequence (DNA): TGTGCCAGCAGCCAAGCGTCCCACGGTGGCTACACCTTC. Protein sequence: CASSQASHGGYTF. The chain links TRBV14 to TRBJ1-2; no clear D gene. Germline V gene lookup returns CDR1 SGHDN and CDR2 FVKESK. The CDR3 length is 13 residues. Deletions cut 1 base from V and 7 bases from J, with 10 bases between.